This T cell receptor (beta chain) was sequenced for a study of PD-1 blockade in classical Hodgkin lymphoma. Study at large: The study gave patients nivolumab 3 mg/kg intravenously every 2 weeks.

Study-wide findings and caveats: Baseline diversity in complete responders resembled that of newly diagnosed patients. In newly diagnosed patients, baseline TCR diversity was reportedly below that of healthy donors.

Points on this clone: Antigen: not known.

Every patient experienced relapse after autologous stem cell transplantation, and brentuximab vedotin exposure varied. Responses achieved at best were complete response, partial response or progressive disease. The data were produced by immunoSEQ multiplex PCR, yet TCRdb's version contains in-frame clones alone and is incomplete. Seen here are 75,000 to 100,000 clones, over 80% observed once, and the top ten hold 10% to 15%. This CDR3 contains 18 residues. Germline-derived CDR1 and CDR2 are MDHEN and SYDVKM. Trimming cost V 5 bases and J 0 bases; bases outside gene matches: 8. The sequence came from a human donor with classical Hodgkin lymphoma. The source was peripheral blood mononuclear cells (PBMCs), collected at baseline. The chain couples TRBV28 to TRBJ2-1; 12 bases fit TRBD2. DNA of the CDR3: TGTGCCAGCAGTCTCGGACTAGCGGGAAAGAGCTCCTACAATGAGCAGTTCTTC. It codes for CASSLGLAGKSSYNEQFF.